Below are 10 T cell receptor beta chains sequenced from a single sample in a study of CD8 T cells in ankylosing spondylitis. Study results and caveats: Ankylosing spondylitis blood seemed to carry a telltale TCR beta motif made of roughly 8 highly homologous variants.

Antigens for these TCRs are unknown. MiXCR, run by TCRdb on the 5' RACE reads, gives a single entry per CDR3 protein. The table includes around 490,000 distinct CDR3 sequences, roughly 5.2% detected once. Material: blood, either unsorted or a sorted T cell fraction (not recorded which). These receptors were obtained from a male donor with ankylosing spondylitis.

At least ten counts were recorded for this clonotype. V gene TRBV12-3 or TRBV12-4 combines with J gene TRBJ1-5, with D possibly matching TRBD1 (6 bases). V was clipped by 3 bases and J by 6 bases, with 12 bases between them. The length of the CDR3 is 14 residues. In nucleotides, the CDR3 is TGTGCCAGCAGTTTTTTCAGGGGCAGTCAGCCCCAGCATTTT. This sequence encodes CASSFFRGSQPQHF.

The chain recombines TRBV7-2 with TRBJ1-1, with D uncertain. The ends were cut back, 6 bases at V and 0 bases at J, with 11 bases in the middle. Germline assignment: CDR1 SGHTA and CDR2 FQGNSA. The CDR3 has 14 residues. The CDR3 loop is CASSPRLMNTEAFF. The CDR3 nucleotides are TGTGCCAGCAGTCCCAGACTCATGAACACTGAAGCTTTCTTT.

This clonotype appeared many times. This sequence joins TRBV12-3 or TRBV12-4 and TRBJ1-2; D not resolved. CDR3 size: 15 residues. Trimming removed 6 bases at V and 4 bases at J, with 18 bases between. CDR3 region: CASSSTVPDSYGYTF. The CDR3 coding sequence is TGTGCCAGCAGCTCCACAGTCCCCGATTCCTATGGCTACACCTTC.

This chain links TRBV20-1 with TRBJ1-2, with D maybe TRBD1 (6 bases). The CDR3 is made up of 13 amino acids. Germline V lookup: CDR1 DFQATT, CDR2 SNEGSKA (reference sequence). Trimming stripped 2 bases from V and 8 bases from J, with 15 bases between. In DNA, the CDR3 is TGCAGTGCTAGACCCGGGGCAGGGGACGGCTACACCTTC. Amino acids: CSARPGAGDGYTF.

The V and J genes are TRBV3-1 and TRBJ2-7, with D perhaps TRBD2 (5 bases). Looked up from germline, CDR1 is LGHDT and CDR2 is YNNKEL (reference sequence). This CDR3 has 12 residues. V lost 4 bases and J 7 bases, leaving 11 bases between the germline ends. The CDR3 sequence is CASSRVTGEQYF. DNA for the CDR3: TGTGCCAGCAGCCGAGTAACGGGAGAGCAGTACTTC.

This clonotype was seen repeatedly, ten times or more. The rearrangement joins TRBV7-2 to TRBJ1-3; D not certain. The CDR3 runs to 17 residues. CDR1 and CDR2 from the germline V gene are SGHTA and FQGNSA. V lost 4 bases and J lost 4, with 20 bases in between. The CDR3 sequence is CASSWAPRRRGGNTIYF. In nucleotides, the CDR3 is TGTGCCAGCAGCTGGGCCCCCCGCCGTCGGGGAGGAAACACCATATATTTT.

This clonotype came up many times. V is TRBV2 and J is TRBJ2-2; 11 nucleotides agree with TRBD2. V was clipped by 8 bases and J by 4 bases; unmatched bases: 3. CDR1 is SNHLY, CDR2 FYNNEI, per germline. CDR3 length: 14 residues. CDR3 in amino acids: CASGTSGSTGELFF. CDR3 nucleotides: TGTGCCAGCGGGACTAGCGGCAGCACCGGGGAGCTGTTTTTT.

This chain connects TRBV11-1 to TRBJ2-2; 10 bases fit TRBD2. This CDR3 is built from 16 residues. V was clipped by 1 base and J by 6 bases; unmatched bases: 5. Germline V gene lookup returns CDR1 SGHAT and CDR2 FQDESV (reference sequence). The CDR3 DNA reads TGTGCCAGCAGCTTAGTAACTAGCGGGATTTCCGGGGAGCTGTTTTTT. Its protein product is CASSLVTSGISGELFF.

This clonotype appeared many times. This chain connects TRBV11-2 to TRBJ1-6, with D possibly TRBD1 on 6 matching bases. CDR3 length: 14 residues. V was trimmed by 4 bases and J by 8 bases, leaving 12 bases between them. Germline V gene data show CDR1 as SGHAT and CDR2 as FQNNGV. This CDR3 is CASSSGQVDSPLHF. The CDR3 coding sequence is TGTGCCAGCAGCTCGGGACAAGTGGATTCACCCCTCCACTTT.

There are many counts of this clonotype. This sequence joins TRBV29-1 and TRBJ2-3; D remains ambiguous. V was clipped by 3 bases and J by 0 bases, with 4 bases between them. This CDR3 is 12 amino acids long. Germline V gives CDR1 SQVTM, CDR2 ANQGSEA. The CDR3 loop is CSVDASTDTQYF. CDR3 nucleotide sequence: TGCAGCGTTGACGCAAGCACAGATACGCAGTATTTT.